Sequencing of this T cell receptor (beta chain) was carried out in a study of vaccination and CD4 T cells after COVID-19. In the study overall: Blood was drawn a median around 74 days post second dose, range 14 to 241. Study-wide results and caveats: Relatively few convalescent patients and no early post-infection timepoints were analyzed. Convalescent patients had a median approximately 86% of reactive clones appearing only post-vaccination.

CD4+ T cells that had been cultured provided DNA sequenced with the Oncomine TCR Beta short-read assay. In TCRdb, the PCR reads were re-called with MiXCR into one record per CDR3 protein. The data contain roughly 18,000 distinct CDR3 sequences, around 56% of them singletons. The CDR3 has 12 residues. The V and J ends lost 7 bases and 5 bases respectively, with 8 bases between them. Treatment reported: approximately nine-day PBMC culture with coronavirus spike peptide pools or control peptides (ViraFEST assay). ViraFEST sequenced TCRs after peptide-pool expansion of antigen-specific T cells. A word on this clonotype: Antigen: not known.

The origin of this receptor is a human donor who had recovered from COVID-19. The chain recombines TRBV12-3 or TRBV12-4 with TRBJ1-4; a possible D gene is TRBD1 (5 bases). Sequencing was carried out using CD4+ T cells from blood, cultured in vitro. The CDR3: CASKRQNEKLFF. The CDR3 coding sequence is TGTGCCAGCAAAAGACAGAATGAAAAACTGTTTTTT.